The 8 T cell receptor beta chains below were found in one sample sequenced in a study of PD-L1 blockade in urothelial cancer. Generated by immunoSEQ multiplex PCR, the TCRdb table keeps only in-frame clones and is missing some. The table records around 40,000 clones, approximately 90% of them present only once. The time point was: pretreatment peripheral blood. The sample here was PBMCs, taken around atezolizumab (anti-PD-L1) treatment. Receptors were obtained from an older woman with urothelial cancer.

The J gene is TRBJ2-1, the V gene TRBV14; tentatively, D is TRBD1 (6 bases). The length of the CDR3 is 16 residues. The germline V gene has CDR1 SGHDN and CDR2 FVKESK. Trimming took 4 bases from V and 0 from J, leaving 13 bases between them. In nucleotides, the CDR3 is TGTGCCAGCAGCCGCTTAGACAGGAGCTCCTACAATGAGCAGTTCTTC. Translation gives CASSRLDRSSYNEQFF.

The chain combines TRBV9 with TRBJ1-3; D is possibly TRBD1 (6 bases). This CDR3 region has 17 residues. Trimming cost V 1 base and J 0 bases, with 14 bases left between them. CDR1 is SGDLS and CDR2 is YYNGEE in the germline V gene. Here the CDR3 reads CASSVYRTADSGNTIYF. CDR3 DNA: TGTGCCAGCAGCGTATATCGGACAGCCGACTCTGGAAACACCATATATTTT.

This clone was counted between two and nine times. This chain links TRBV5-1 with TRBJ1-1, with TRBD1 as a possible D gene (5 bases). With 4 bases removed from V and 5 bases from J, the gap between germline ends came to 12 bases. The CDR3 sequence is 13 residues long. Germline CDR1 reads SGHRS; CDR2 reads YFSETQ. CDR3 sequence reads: CASSHTGGTEAFF. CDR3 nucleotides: TGCGCCAGCAGCCATACAGGAGGGACTGAAGCTTTCTTT.

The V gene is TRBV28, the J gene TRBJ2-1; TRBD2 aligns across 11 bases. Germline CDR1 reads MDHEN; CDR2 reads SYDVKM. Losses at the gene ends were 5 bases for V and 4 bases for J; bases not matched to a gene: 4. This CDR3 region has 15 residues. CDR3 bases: TGTGCCAGCAGTCTAGCGGGAGGACCTTACAATGAGCAGTTCTTC. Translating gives CASSLAGGPYNEQFF.

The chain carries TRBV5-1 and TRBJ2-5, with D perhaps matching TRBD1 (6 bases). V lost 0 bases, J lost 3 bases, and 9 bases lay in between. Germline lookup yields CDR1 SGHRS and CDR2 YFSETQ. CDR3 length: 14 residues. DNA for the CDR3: TGCGCCAGCAGCTTGGATTCAGGGGAAGAGACCCAGTACTTC. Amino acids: CASSLDSGEETQYF.

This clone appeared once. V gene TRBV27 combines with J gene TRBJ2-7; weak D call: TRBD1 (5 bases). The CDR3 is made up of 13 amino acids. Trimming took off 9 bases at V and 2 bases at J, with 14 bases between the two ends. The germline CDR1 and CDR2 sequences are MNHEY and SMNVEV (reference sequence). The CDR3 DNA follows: TGTGCCAGTGCTCCCAGGGAAACCTACGAGCAGTACTTC. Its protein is CASAPRETYEQYF.

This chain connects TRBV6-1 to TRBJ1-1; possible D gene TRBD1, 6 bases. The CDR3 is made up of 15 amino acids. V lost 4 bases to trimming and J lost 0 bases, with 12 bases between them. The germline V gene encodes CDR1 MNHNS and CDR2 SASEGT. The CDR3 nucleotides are TGTGCCAGCAGTGCAACCACAGGGCTGAACACTGAAGCTTTCTTT. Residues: CASSATTGLNTEAFF.

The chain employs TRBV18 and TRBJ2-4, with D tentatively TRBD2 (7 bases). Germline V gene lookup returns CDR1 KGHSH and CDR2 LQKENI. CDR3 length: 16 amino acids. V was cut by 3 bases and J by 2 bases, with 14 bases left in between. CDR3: CASSPSGGPPKNIQYF. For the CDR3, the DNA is TGTGCCAGCTCACCGTCCGGGGGGCCCCCCAAAAACATTCAGTACTTC.